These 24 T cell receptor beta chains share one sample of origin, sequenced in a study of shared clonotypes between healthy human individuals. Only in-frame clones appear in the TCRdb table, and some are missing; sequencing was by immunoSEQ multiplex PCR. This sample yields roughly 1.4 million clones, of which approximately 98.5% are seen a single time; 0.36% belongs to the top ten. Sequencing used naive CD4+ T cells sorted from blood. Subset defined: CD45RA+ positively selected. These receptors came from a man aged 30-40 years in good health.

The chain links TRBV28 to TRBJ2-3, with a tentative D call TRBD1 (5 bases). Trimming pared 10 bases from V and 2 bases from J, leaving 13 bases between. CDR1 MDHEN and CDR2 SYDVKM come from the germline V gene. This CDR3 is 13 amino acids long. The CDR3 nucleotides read TGTGCCACAGGACACCGAACCACAGATACGCAGTATTTT. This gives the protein CATGHRTTDTQYF.

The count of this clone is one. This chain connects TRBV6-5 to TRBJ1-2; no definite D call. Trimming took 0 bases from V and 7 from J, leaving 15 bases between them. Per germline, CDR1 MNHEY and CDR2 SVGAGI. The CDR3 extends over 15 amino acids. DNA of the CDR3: TGTGCCAGCAGTTACTCGTTCCGGGAGAGTAGTGGCTACACCTTC. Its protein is CASSYSFRESSGYTF.

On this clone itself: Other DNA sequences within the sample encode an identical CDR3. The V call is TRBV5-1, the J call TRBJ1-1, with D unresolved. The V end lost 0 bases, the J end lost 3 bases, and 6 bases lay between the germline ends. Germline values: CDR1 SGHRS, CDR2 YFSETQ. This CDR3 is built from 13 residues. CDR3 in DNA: TGCGCCAGCAGCTTGGTAGAGGACACTGAAGCTTTCTTT. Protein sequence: CASSLVEDTEAFF. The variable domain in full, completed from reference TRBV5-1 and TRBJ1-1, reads KAGVTQTPRYLIKTRGQQVTLSCSPISGHRSVSWYQQTPGQGLQFLFEYFSETQRNKGNFPGRFSGRQFSNSRSEMNVSTLELGDSALYLCASSLVEDTEAFFGQGTRLTVV.

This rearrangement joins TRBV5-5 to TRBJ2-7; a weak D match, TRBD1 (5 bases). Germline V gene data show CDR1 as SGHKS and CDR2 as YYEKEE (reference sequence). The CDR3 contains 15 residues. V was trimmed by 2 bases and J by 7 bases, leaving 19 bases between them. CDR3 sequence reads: CASSFFEQGSSEQYF. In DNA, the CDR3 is TGTGCCAGCAGCTTTTTTGAGCAGGGTTCGTCTGAGCAGTACTTC. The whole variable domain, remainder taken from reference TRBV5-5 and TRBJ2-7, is DAGVTQSPTHLIKTRGQQVTLRCSPISGHKSVSWYQQVLGQGPQFIFQYYEKEERGRGNFPDRFSARQFPNYSSELNVNALLLGDSALYLCASSFFEQGSSEQYFGPGTRLTVT.

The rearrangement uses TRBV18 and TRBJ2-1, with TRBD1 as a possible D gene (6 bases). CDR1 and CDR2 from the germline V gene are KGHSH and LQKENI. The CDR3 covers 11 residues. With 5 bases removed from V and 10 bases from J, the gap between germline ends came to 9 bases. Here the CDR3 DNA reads TGTGCCAGCTCAACCGGGACAGAGCAGTTCTTC. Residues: CASSTGTEQFF.

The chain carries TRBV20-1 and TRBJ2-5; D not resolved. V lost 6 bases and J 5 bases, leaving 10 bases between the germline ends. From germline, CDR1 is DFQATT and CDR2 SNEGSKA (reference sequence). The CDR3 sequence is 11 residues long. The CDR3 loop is CSASYGETQYF. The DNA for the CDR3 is TGCAGTGCGAGTTATGGGGAGACCCAGTACTTC.

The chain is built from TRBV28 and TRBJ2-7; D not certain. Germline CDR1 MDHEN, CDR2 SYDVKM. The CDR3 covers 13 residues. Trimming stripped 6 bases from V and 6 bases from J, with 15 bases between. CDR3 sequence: CASRNGLTSEQYF. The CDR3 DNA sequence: TGTGCCAGCAGGAACGGGCTCACCAGCGAGCAGTACTTC.

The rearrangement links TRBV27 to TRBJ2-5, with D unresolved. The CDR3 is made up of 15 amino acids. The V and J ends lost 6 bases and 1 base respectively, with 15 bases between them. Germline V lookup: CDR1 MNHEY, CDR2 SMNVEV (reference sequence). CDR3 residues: CASRSMQVGQETQYF. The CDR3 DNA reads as TGTGCCAGCAGATCGATGCAAGTGGGCCAAGAGACCCAGTACTTC.

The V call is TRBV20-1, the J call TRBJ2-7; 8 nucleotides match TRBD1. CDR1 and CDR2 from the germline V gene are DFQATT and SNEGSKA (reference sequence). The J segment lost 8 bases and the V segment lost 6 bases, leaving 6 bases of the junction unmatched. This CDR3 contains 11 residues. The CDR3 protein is CSATDRAKQYF. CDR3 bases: TGCAGTGCCACGGACAGGGCAAAGCAGTACTTC.

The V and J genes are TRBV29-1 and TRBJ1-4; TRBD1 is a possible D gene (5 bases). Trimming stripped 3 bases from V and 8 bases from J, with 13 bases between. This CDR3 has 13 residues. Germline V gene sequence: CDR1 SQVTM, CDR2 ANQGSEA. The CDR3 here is CSVDAGWGEKLFF. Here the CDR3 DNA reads TGCAGCGTTGACGCAGGGTGGGGAGAAAAACTGTTTTTT. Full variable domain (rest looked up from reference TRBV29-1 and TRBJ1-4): SAVISQKPSRDICQRGTSLTIQCQVDSQVTMMFWYRQQPGQSLTLIATANQGSEATYESGFVIDKFPISRPNLTFSTLTVSNMSPEDSSIYLCSVDAGWGEKLFFGSGTQLSVL.

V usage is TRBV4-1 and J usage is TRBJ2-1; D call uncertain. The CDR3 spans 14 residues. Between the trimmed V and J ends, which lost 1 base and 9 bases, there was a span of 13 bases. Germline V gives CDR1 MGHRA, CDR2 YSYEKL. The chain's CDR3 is CASSQVLILSEQFF. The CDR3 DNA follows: TGCGCCAGCAGCCAAGTTCTAATCCTCAGTGAGCAGTTCTTC.

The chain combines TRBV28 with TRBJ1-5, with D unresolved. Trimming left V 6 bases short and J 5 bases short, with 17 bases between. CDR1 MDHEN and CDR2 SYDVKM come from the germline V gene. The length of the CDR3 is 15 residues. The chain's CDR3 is CASRPPGRLYQPQHF. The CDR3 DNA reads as TGTGCCAGCAGACCCCCGGGCAGACTTTATCAGCCCCAGCATTTT.

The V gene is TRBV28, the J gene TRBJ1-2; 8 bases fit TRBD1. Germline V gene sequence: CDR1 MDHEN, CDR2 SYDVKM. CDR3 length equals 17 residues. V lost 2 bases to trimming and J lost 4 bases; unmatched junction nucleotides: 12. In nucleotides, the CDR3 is TGTGCCAGCAGTTTACCCCAGACAGGGGCGAAACTCTATGGCTACACCTTC. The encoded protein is CASSLPQTGAKLYGYTF.

CDR3 in amino acids: CASSQALEAFF. The CDR3 DNA reads TGTGCCAGCAGCCAAGCTCTAGAAGCTTTCTTT. This sequence joins TRBV11-2 and TRBJ1-1, with D hard to call. Germline CDR1 SGHAT, CDR2 FQNNGV. Deletions cut 5 bases from V and 8 bases from J, with 9 bases between. CDR3 length: 11 amino acids.

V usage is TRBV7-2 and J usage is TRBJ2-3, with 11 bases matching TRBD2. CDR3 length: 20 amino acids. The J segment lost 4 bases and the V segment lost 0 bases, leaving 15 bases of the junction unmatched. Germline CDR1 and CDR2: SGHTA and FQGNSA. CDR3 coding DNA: TGTGCCAGCAGCTTAGCATTCCGGAGTACTAGCGGGAGATACGCAGATACGCAGTATTTT. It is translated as CASSLAFRSTSGRYADTQYF.

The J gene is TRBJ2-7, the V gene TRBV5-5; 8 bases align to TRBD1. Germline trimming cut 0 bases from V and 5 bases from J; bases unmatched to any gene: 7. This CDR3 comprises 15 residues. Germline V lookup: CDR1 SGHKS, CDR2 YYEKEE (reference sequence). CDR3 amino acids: CASSLVSTGVHEQYF. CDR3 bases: TGTGCCAGCAGCTTGGTGTCGACAGGGGTCCACGAGCAGTACTTC. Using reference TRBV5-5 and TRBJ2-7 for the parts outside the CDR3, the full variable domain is DAGVTQSPTHLIKTRGQQVTLRCSPISGHKSVSWYQQVLGQGPQFIFQYYEKEERGRGNFPDRFSARQFPNYSSELNVNALLLGDSALYLCASSLVSTGVHEQYFGPGTRLTVT.

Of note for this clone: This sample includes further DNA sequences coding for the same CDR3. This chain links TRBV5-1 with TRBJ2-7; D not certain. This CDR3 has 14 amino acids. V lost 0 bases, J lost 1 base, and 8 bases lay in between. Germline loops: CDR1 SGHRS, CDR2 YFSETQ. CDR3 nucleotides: TGCGCCAGCAGCTTGGATAGGGCTTCCTACGAGCAGTACTTC. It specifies CASSLDRASYEQYF.

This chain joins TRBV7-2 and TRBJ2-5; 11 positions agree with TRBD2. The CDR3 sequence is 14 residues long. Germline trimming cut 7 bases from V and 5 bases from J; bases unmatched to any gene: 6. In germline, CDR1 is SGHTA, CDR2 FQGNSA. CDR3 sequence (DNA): TGTGCCAGCACTAGCGGGAGGAGGAGGGAGACCCAGTACTTC. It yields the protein CASTSGRRRETQYF.

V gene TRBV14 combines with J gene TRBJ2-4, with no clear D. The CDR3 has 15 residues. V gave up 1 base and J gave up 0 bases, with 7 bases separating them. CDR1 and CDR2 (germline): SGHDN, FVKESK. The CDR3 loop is CASSQGVLAKNIQYF. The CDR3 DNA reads TGTGCCAGCAGCCAAGGGGTACTAGCCAAAAACATTCAGTACTTC.

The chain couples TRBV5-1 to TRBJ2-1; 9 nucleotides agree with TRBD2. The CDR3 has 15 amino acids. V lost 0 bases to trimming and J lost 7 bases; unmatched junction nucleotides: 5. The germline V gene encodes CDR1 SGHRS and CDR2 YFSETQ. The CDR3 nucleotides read TGCGCCAGCAGCTTGGGAGGGACTAGCTTGAATGAGCAGTTCTTC. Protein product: CASSLGGTSLNEQFF.

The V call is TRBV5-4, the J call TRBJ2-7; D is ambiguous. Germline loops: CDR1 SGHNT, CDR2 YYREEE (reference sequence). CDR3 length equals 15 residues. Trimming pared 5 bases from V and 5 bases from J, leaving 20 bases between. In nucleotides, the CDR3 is TGTGCCAGCAGAAACTTAACGCGGAACGGGCACGAGCAGTACTTC. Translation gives CASRNLTRNGHEQYF.

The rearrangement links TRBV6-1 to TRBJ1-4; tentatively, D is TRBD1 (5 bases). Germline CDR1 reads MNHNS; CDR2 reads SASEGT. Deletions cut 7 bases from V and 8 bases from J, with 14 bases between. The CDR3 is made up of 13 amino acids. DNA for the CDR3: TGTGCCAGCACCTTCCAGGGTGACGAAAAACTGTTTTTT. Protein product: CASTFQGDEKLFF.

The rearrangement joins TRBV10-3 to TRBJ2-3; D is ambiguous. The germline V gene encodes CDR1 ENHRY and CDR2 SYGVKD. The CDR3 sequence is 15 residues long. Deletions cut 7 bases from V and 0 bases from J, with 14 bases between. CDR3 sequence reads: CAITPTLTSTDTQYF. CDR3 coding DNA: TGTGCCATCACCCCAACACTAACTAGCACAGATACGCAGTATTTT.

This CDR3 is CASSLVRGQDEQYF. In DNA, the CDR3 is TGCGCCAGCAGCTTGGTCCGGGGGCAGGACGAGCAGTACTTC. This chain links TRBV5-1 with TRBJ2-7; D might be TRBD1 or TRBD2, each matching 6 bases. V was clipped by 0 bases and J by 5 bases, with 12 bases between them. This CDR3 comprises 14 residues. Germline CDR1 and CDR2: SGHRS and YFSETQ.